What follows is one T cell receptor (beta chain) and its context. The data stem from a study of blood T cell repertoires in COVID-19. Background on the study: From the United States, Italy and Spain came samples of acute and convalescent COVID-19. Nucleic acid was either cDNA or gDNA, and it came from T cells, B-cell-depleted T cells, or PBMCs.

CDR3 length equals 13 residues. CDR1 and CDR2 from the germline V gene are SNHLY and FYNNEI. V was trimmed by 6 bases and J by 8 bases, leaving 16 bases between them. Per the authors' pipeline: By means of reference gene primer amplification, nucleated cell counts were estimated. Some clones are missing from TCRdb's copy, which holds only in-frame ones; the method was immunoSEQ multiplex PCR. The V and J calls and clone size come from that table; D and trimming were worked out from the DNA. The sample lists about 160,000 clones, 85% to 90% occurring once. The sequence derives from a woman in her 70s with acute or convalescent COVID-19. Sequenced material: peripheral blood. V is TRBV2 and J is TRBJ1-2; possible D gene TRBD1, 5 bases. CDR3 in DNA: TGTGCCAGCAGCGGAAGTCAGGGTTGGGGCTACACCTTC. Its translation is CASSGSQGWGYTF.